The rows below give T cell receptor beta chains drawn from one sample of a study of blood T cell repertoires in COVID-19. The protocol was immunoSEQ multiplex PCR, while the TCRdb copy is restricted to in-frame clones and leaves out a portion. The repertoire consists of about 300,000 clones, with 85% to 90% occurring once and the leading ten covering approximately 2%. The specimen sequenced was peripheral blood. The receptor set was obtained from a woman aged 25 to 39 with COVID-19, enrolled during active disease. Each CDR3 is given with its conserved first and last residue. D genes are given only for firm matches. A row's size may be missing; if present it is once, few, many or a size class.

TRBJ2-3 | TRBV28 | TRBD1 | NA | TGTGCCAGCAGTCGGGACAGTAGCACAGATACGCAGTATTTT | CASSRDSSTDTQYF
TRBJ1-2 | TRBV28 | NA | NA | TGTGCCAGCAGTTTAGGAACAGGTGGCTACACCTTC | CASSLGTGGYTF
TRBJ1-5 | TRBV2 | TRBD1 | NA | TGTGCCAGCAGTGAAGAGCAGGGGGGTTTGACCCAGCATTTT | CASSEEQGGLTQHF
TRBJ2-5 | TRBV7-9 | NA | NA | TGTGCCAGCAGCTTATTCCCACAGAACCAAGAGACCCAGTACTTC | CASSLFPQNQETQYF
TRBJ1-2 | TRBV7-9 | NA | NA | TGTGCCAGCAGCCCCAGTTGGGGCGATGGCTACACCTTC | CASSPSWGDGYTF
TRBJ2-7 | TRBV18 | NA | NA | TGTGCCAGCTCACCCCGGGAACACCACTACGAGCAGTACTTC | CASSPREHHYEQYF
TRBJ1-6 | TRBV2 | TRBD1 | once | TGTGCCAGCAGTGCCCCGACAGGGGAGGGTTCACCCCTCCACTTT | CASSAPTGEGSPLHF
TRBJ1-5 | TRBV2 | TRBD1 | few | TGTGCCAGCAGTACCAGGGGGAATCAGCCCCAGCATTTT | CASSTRGNQPQHF
TRBJ1-2 | TRBV7-9 | TRBD1 | NA | TGTGCCAGCAGCGCCCAGGGGGAGTTTGGCTACACCTTC | CASSAQGEFGYTF
TRBJ2-3 | TRBV6-2/TRBV6-3 | NA | NA | TGTGCCAGCAGCCGGCAGGACCGGGAGGATACGCAGTATTTT | CASSRQDREDTQYF
TRBJ1-5 | TRBV3-1/TRBV3-2 | NA | NA | TGTGCCAGCATCACCCCCGGGGTTATTCGCAATCAGCCCCAGCATTTT | CASITPGVIRNQPQHF
TRBJ1-2 | TRBV3-1/TRBV3-2 | TRBD1 | NA | TGTGCCAGCAGCCCACGGGACAGAGTCTATGGCTACACCTTC | CASSPRDRVYGYTF
TRBJ2-1 | TRBV7-8 | NA | NA | TGTGCCAGCAGCCACCGGGACATATACAATGAGCAGTTCTTC | CASSHRDIYNEQFF
TRBJ2-5 | TRBV6-2/TRBV6-3 | TRBD1 | NA | TGTGCCAGCAGCGACAGGGTTCGGACCCAGTACTTC | CASSDRVRTQYF
TRBJ1-6 | TRBV10-3 | TRBD1 | NA | TGTGCCATCAGTGAAAAGGGGACAGATAATTCACCCCTCCACTTT | CAISEKGTDNSPLHF
TRBJ1-6 | TRBV28 | NA | NA | TGTGCCAGCAGGCGGGGGGGTTATAATTCACCCCTCCACTTT | CASRRGGYNSPLHF
TRBJ2-5 | TRBV2 | TRBD1 | once | TGTGCCAGCAGTGAAGAGGTGACAGGGATGGAGGAGACCCAGTACTTC | CASSEEVTGMEETQYF
TRBJ1-2 | TRBV15 | NA | NA | TGTGCCACCAGCAGAGAATCAGGGAACTATGGCTACACCTTC | CATSRESGNYGYTF
TRBJ1-5 | TRBV28 | NA | NA | TGTGCCAGCAGTGGTCCGGGGTTGTCGAGCAATCAGCCCCAGCATTTT | CASSGPGLSSNQPQHF
TRBJ1-3 | TRBV7-9 | NA | NA | TGTGCCAGCAGCTTCTCCCAGGGTTCCGGCTCTGGAAACACCATATATTTT | CASSFSQGSGSGNTIYF
TRBJ2-2 | TRBV4-2 | NA | NA | TGTGCCAGCAGCCAAGGGGGAGGTGGCAATTCGAACACCGGGGAGCTGTTTTTT | CASSQGGGGNSNTGELFF
TRBJ2-2 | TRBV7-9 | TRBD2 | NA | TGTGCCAGCAGCTCCGCGGGGGACACCGGGGAGCTGTTTTTT | CASSSAGDTGELFF
TRBJ1-2 | TRBV28 | NA | NA | TGTGCCAGCAGTTTGATCAGGGGTAACTATGGCTACACCTTC | CASSLIRGNYGYTF
TRBJ1-2 | TRBV7-3 | NA | NA | TGTGCCAGCAGCTTAGCCAGTAACTATGGCTACACCTTC | CASSLASNYGYTF
TRBJ2-3 | TRBV11-2 | TRBD2 | NA | TGTGCCAGCAGCTTAGGACTAGCGCTTAGCACAGATACGCAGTATTTT | CASSLGLALSTDTQYF
TRBJ2-7 | TRBV7-9 | NA | NA | TGTGCCAGCAGCTTAGCGCTGGAGACGGGCGAGCAGTACTTC | CASSLALETGEQYF
TRBJ2-3 | TRBV19 | NA | NA | TGTGCCAGTAGTATCGGGGGAACCACAGATACGCAGTATTTT | CASSIGGTTDTQYF
TRBJ2-7 | TRBV27 | TRBD1 | NA | TGTGCCAGCAGTCCACCGGGACAGGGGGTTTGGTACTTC | CASSPPGQGVWYF
TRBJ1-4 | TRBV6-5 | NA | NA | TGTGCCAGCAGTTACTCGATGCCGGACAGTGGCGAAAAACTGTTTTTT | CASSYSMPDSGEKLFF
TRBJ2-5 | TRBV6-2/TRBV6-3 | TRBD1 | NA | TGTGCCAGCAGTAAGGCGGCAGGGGGCGCGGAAGAGACCCAGTACTTC | CASSKAAGGAEETQYF
TRBJ2-5 | TRBV18 | TRBD1 | few | TGTGCCAGCTCACCCGGGACAGACCAAGAGACCCAGTACTTC | CASSPGTDQETQYF
TRBJ1-2 | TRBV19 | TRBD1 | NA | TGTGCCAGTAGTCCCCCGGGACAGTTCTATGGCTACACCTTC | CASSPPGQFYGYTF
TRBJ2-1 | TRBV6-2/TRBV6-3 | TRBD1 | NA | TGTGCCAGCAGTTACTCGAGCCAGGCGACAGGGCTTTACAATGAGCAGTTCTTC | CASSYSSQATGLYNEQFF
TRBJ2-4 | TRBV3-1/TRBV3-2 | NA | NA | TGTGCCAGCAGCCAAGATCCCCGGACTGGGTACAAAAACATTCAGTACTTC | CASSQDPRTGYKNIQYF
TRBJ2-1 | TRBV6-5 | TRBD1 | NA | TGTGCCAGCAGTTTGACAGGGAATGAGCAGTTCTTC | CASSLTGNEQFF
TRBJ1-1 | TRBV2 | NA | NA | TGTGCCAGCAGTGACAAGCCGTGGGGGGCTGAAGCTTTCTTT | CASSDKPWGAEAFF
TRBJ1-1 | TRBV6-4 | NA | NA | TGTGCCAGCAAGAGCCCCCGTTACCGCGCTTTCTTT | CASKSPRYRAFF
TRBJ1-1 | TRBV4-3 | NA | NA | TGCGCCAGCAGCCAAGACGAGGGAGGAGCTTTCTTT | CASSQDEGGAFF